This is a list of T cell receptor beta chains from one sample in a study of CD8 T cells in Susac syndrome. TCRdb called the immunoSEQ multiplex PCR reads again in MiXCR, with one record for every CDR3 protein. Found here are 120,000 or so distinct CDR3 sequences, around 94% of them singletons; the top ten hold around 0.2%. Sequenced sample: CD8+ T cells from PBMCs. These receptors came from a human donor with Susac syndrome. The CDR3 runs from the conserved cysteine through the conserved F or W. A D gene is named only where the DNA matches it firmly. Some rows have no size entry. The others give once, few or many, or a class for an expanded clone.

D	V	size	J	DNA	CDR3
TRBD1	TRBV30	few	TRBJ2-7	TGTGCCTGGAGTGTCGGGGACAGGGGCAACGAGCAGTACTTC	CAWSVGDRGNEQYF
.	TRBV7-9	.	TRBJ2-3	TGTGCCAGCAGCTTAGTCTTATTCCTGAGGGAGCGGGCAGATACGCAGTATTTT	CASSLVLFLRERADTQYF
TRBD1	TRBV11-2	once	TRBJ2-2	TGTGCCAGCAGCTTATTTCAGGGGGCGGACGGGGAGCTGTTTTTT	CASSLFQGADGELFF
.	TRBV18	.	TRBJ1-2	TGTGCCAGCTCACCATATCCTGACCGGACAGTTAACTATGGCTACACCTTC	CASSPYPDRTVNYGYTF
TRBD1	TRBV5-4	.	TRBJ2-5	TGTGCCAGCAGAAACGGACGAGGGGGCCCCCAAGAGACCCAGTACTTC	CASRNGRGGPQETQYF
.	TRBV14	.	TRBJ2-2	TGTGCCAGCAGCCAAGATCTGTGGAGGGACGGCACCGGGGAGCTGTTTTTT	CASSQDLWRDGTGELFF
.	TRBV27	.	TRBJ1-2	TGTGCCAGCAGGTCGGATAGTTTTGGGCCCGACTATGGCTACACCTTC	CASRSDSFGPDYGYTF
.	TRBV4-1	.	TRBJ1-1	TGCGCCAGCAGCCCCAGGGTGGACACTGAAGCTTTCTTT	CASSPRVDTEAFF
TRBD2	TRBV20-1	.	TRBJ2-7	TGCAGTGCTAGTGGGGGACTAGCGGGAGGGTACGAGCAGTACTTC	CSASGGLAGGYEQYF
TRBD2	TRBV29-1	.	TRBJ2-5	TGCAGCGTTGAACTAGCGGGAGGCACCCAAGAGACCCAGTACTTC	CSVELAGGTQETQYF
TRBD2	TRBV4-2	.	TRBJ2-5	TGTGCCAGCAGCCAAGATCGTACTAGCGCAGAGACCCAGTACTTC	CASSQDRTSAETQYF
TRBD1	TRBV10-3	.	TRBJ1-2	TGTGCCATCGGGACAGGGGAGGCTCTGGGCTACACCTTC	CAIGTGEALGYTF
TRBD1	TRBV28	.	TRBJ1-5	TGTGCCAGTGGACAGGACAATCAGCCCCAGCATTTT	CASGQDNQPQHF
.	TRBV9	.	TRBJ2-6	TGTGCCAGCAGCGTAGTAGCAGGGTTTGGGGCCAACGTCCTGACTTTC	CASSVVAGFGANVLTF
TRBD2	TRBV5-1	.	TRBJ2-7	TGCGCCAGCAGCCCGGGACTAGCGGGAGAATACGAGCAGTACTTC	CASSPGLAGEYEQYF
.	TRBV5-4	once	TRBJ1-1	TGTGCCAGCATCGACCGGGCAGGCCTCACTGAAGCTTTCTTT	CASIDRAGLTEAFF
.	TRBV4-1	.	TRBJ2-2	TGCGCCAGCAGCACAACATTGACAGGCCTCAACACCGGGGAGCTGTTTTTT	CASSTTLTGLNTGELFF
.	TRBV30	.	TRBJ1-1	TGTGCCTGGAGAAGGGCGGTGAACACTGAAGCTTTCTTT	CAWRRAVNTEAFF
.	TRBV3-1	.	TRBJ1-1	TGTGCCAGCAGCCAAGATAGGGCGGGGGAGACTGAAGCTTTCTTT	CASSQDRAGETEAFF
TRBD2	TRBV4-1	.	TRBJ2-1	TGCGCCAGCAGCCAAGAGAACAGCGGGGGGGCAAATGAGCAGTTCTTC	CASSQENSGGANEQFF
.	TRBV6-5	few	TRBJ1-2	TGTGCCAGCAGTTACCCTGTTGACTATGGCTACACCTTC	CASSYPVDYGYTF
.	TRBV28	.	TRBJ1-5	TGTGCCAGCAGCACGACAGGAGGAAGACAGCCCCAGCATTTT	CASSTTGGRQPQHF
TRBD2	TRBV7-2	few	TRBJ2-5	TGTGCCAGCAGCTTAGGCGGGGGTTCGGGGGAGACCCAGTACTTC	CASSLGGGSGETQYF
.	TRBV9	few	TRBJ2-7	TGTGCCAGCAGCGTAGGGGGTGGCGAGCAGTACTTC	CASSVGGGEQYF
.	TRBV5-6	.	TRBJ1-2	TGTGCCAGCAGCCCTACTAACGGGGGCGATGGCTACACCTTC	CASSPTNGGDGYTF
.	TRBV14	.	TRBJ2-7	TGTGCCAGCAGCCAAGATCTGGACGAGCAGTACTTC	CASSQDLDEQYF
TRBD1	TRBV6-2/TRBV6-3	.	TRBJ2-4	TGTGCCAGCAGTCGCGTGACAGGGGGAGCGGACATTCAGTACTTC	CASSRVTGGADIQYF
TRBD1	TRBV4-3	.	TRBJ1-2	TGCGCCAGCAGCCAAGAGAGGGGGCCTTGGTATGGCTACACCTTC	CASSQERGPWYGYTF
.	TRBV13	.	TRBJ1-1	TGTGCCAGCAGGGCTGCAGGGACGAACACTGAAGCTTTCTTT	CASRAAGTNTEAFF
.	TRBV29-1	.	TRBJ2-5	TGCAGCGTTGAACCCCGGACAGAAGAGACCCAGTACTTC	CSVEPRTEETQYF
TRBD2	TRBV6-2/TRBV6-3	.	TRBJ2-7	TGTGCCAGCCTAGCGGGCCTTACCTACGAGCAGTACTTC	CASLAGLTYEQYF
.	TRBV20-1	.	TRBJ2-1	TGCAGTGCTCCCGCCGTAGCTCCGGGTTACAATGAGCAGTTCTTC	CSAPAVAPGYNEQFF
TRBD1	TRBV30	.	TRBJ1-2	TGTGCCTGGGGGACAGGGCCCTTCTGGGGCTACACCTTC	CAWGTGPFWGYTF
.	TRBV7-9	.	TRBJ2-7	TGTGCCAGCAGCTTGGGCGGGCTCTACGAGCAGTACTTC	CASSLGGLYEQYF
TRBD2	TRBV7-6	.	TRBJ2-1	TGTGCCAGCAGCTTAGGGGCGGGAGAGTTAGATGAGCAGTTCTTC	CASSLGAGELDEQFF
.	TRBV30	.	TRBJ2-3	TGTGCCTGGAGTGTCTTGGAGGGTGGAGGGGATACGCAGTATTTT	CAWSVLEGGGDTQYF
.	TRBV3-1	once	TRBJ2-1	TGTGCCAGCAGCCAAGATCCGGGACGGGAAATCTACAATGAGCAGTTCTTC	CASSQDPGREIYNEQFF
.	TRBV24-1	.	TRBJ1-5	TGTGCCACCAGTGATTTGGACAGCAATCAGCCCCAGCATTTT	CATSDLDSNQPQHF
TRBD1	TRBV2	.	TRBJ2-1	TGTGCCACACTACCCTCGGGACAGGGATACAATGAGCAGTTCTTC	CATLPSGQGYNEQFF
.	TRBV4-1	.	TRBJ2-1	TGCGCCAGCAGCCAAGATGCAAAAGGGAATGAGCAGTTCTTC	CASSQDAKGNEQFF
TRBD2	TRBV13	.	TRBJ2-3	TGTGCCAGCAGCTCCAGGACTAGCGGGAGTTTGACAGATACGCAGTATTTT	CASSSRTSGSLTDTQYF
.	TRBV12-3/TRBV12-4	once	TRBJ2-7	TGTGCCAGCAGCGGACAGACCTACGAGCAGTACTTC	CASSGQTYEQYF